This T cell receptor (beta chain) was sequenced in a study of cytomegalovirus exposure and HLA in healthy donors. V gave up 4 bases and J gave up 2 bases, with 11 bases separating them. The CDR3 covers 14 residues. Germline V gene data show CDR1 as KGHSH and CDR2 as LQKENI. The PCR contained 60 Vbeta and 13 Jbeta primers. The method was immunoSEQ multiplex PCR; TCRdb's version includes in-frame clones alone and lacks a portion of them. The table has approximately 170,000 clones, about 75% seen once. The sequence was obtained from a male donor in good health and CMV-seronegative. The sample was PBMCs. The J gene is TRBJ1-2, the V gene TRBV18; perhaps TRBD1 as D (5 bases). The DNA of the CDR3 is TGTGCCAGCTCACAGACGGAGGGGAACTATGGCTACACCTTC. Translated, it gives CASSQTEGNYGYTF.